What follows are 17 T cell receptor beta chains derived from one specimen sequenced in a study of Graves' ophthalmopathy and Graves' hyperthyroidism. Investigators amplified TCR beta CDR3 regions from RNA transcripts. An initial RT-PCR round employing HTBI primers preceded a second-round multiplex PCR. From the multiplex PCR reads, TCRdb called clonotypes with MiXCR, one entry per CDR3 protein. The data contain 150,000 or so distinct CDR3 sequences, 35% to 45% of them seen just once; the ten biggest clones take up roughly 9%. Sequenced sample: peripheral blood. Receptors originate from a man aged 25 to 45 with Graves' ophthalmopathy.

This chain joins TRBV28 and TRBJ2-6; D remains unclear. Trimming removed 8 bases from V and 0 bases from J, with 14 bases in between. Germline V gene lookup returns CDR1 MDHEN and CDR2 SYDVKM. The CDR3 has 16 residues. CDR3 residues: CASDFQRSSGANVLTF. The CDR3 nucleotides are TGTGCCAGCGACTTTCAGCGCAGCTCTGGGGCCAACGTCCTGACTTTC.

This clonotype showed up many times. V gene TRBV19 combines with J gene TRBJ2-7, with D perhaps matching TRBD1 (5 bases). The CDR3 is 14 residues long. Germline V gives CDR1 LNHDA, CDR2 SQIVND (reference sequence). Trimming shortened V by 2 bases and J by 4 bases, and 12 bases separated the two germline ends. CDR3 DNA: TGTGCCAGTAGTATAAGAGCAGGGTGGTACGAGCAGTACTTC. Translated: CASSIRAGWYEQYF.

This clonotype has ten or more counts. The chain has TRBV28 and TRBJ2-5, with unresolved D. This CDR3 is built from 13 residues. Per germline, CDR1 MDHEN and CDR2 SYDVKM. V was cut by 0 bases and J by 4 bases, with 6 bases left in between. Here the CDR3 reads CASSLWLAETQYF. CDR3 coding DNA: TGTGCCAGCAGTTTATGGTTGGCAGAGACCCAGTACTTC.

This clonotype appeared a few times. Possible read error: a much larger clone is one base away. The V and J genes are TRBV19 and TRBJ2-3; 7 bases match TRBD2. The CDR3 is 17 amino acids. V lost 5 bases and J lost 2; bases outside the gene matches: 13. In germline, CDR1 is LNHDA, CDR2 SQIVND (reference sequence). The CDR3 DNA is TGTGCCAGTAGTGTGGGGGGGTTAGGGGACCCCACAGATACGCAGTATTTT. It codes for CASSVGGLGDPTDTQYF.

The chain combines TRBV7-2 with TRBJ2-7; 9 bases are shared with TRBD2. Germline trimming cut 2 bases from V and 4 bases from J; bases unmatched to any gene: 9. Germline V gene data show CDR1 as SGHTA and CDR2 as FQGNSA. The CDR3 runs 16 residues. CDR3 in amino acids: CASSLTGGLANYEQYF. Written as DNA, the CDR3 is TGTGCCAGCAGCTTAACGGGAGGACTAGCGAATTACGAGCAGTACTTC.

The rearrangement joins TRBV7-2 to TRBJ1-1, with 7 nucleotides matching TRBD1. With 0 bases clipped from V and 3 bases from J, the junction kept 4 bases outside the gene matches. The CDR3 is made up of 15 amino acids. Germline-derived CDR1 and CDR2 are SGHTA and FQGNSA. The CDR3: CASSLAGTGDTEAFF. For the CDR3, the DNA is TGTGCCAGCAGCTTAGCGGGAACAGGGGACACTGAAGCTTTCTTT.

In this sample, this clonotype turned up many times. In nucleotides, the CDR3 is TGTGCCAGCTCACCAATAGGCTACGAGCAGTACTTC. Amino acid sequence: CASSPIGYEQYF. The chain is built from TRBV18 and TRBJ2-7; no reliable D call. V dropped 2 bases and J dropped 3 bases, with 5 bases sitting between them. Germline loops: CDR1 KGHSH, CDR2 LQKENI. The CDR3 contains 12 residues.

The chain couples TRBV27 to TRBJ2-7; 7 positions agree with TRBD2. The CDR3 runs 13 residues. V lost 4 bases, J lost 3 bases, and 3 bases stayed unmatched. Germline CDR1 reads MNHEY; CDR2 reads SMNVEV (reference sequence). The chain's CDR3 is CASSSRTSYEQYF. The CDR3 DNA reads TGTGCCAGCAGTTCTCGGACTAGCTACGAGCAGTACTTC.

The gene calls are TRBV27 and TRBJ2-5; D is uncertain. The CDR3 sequence is 13 residues long. Germline V gene data show CDR1 as MNHEY and CDR2 as SMNVEV (reference sequence). With 5 bases removed from V and 4 bases from J, the gap between germline ends came to 11 bases. The CDR3 DNA follows: TGTGCCAGCAGTCTTGACACGGGAGAGACCCAGTACTTC. Its protein product is CASSLDTGETQYF.

The chain carries TRBV6-1 and TRBJ1-2, with 9 nucleotides matching TRBD1. V lost 3 bases and J lost 4; bases outside the gene matches: 9. The CDR3 is made up of 16 amino acids. Germline loops: CDR1 MNHNS, CDR2 SASEGT. CDR3 nucleotide sequence: TGTGCCAGCAGTGACCGGGACAGGGTAGTCCCCTATGGCTACACCTTC. Amino acids: CASSDRDRVVPYGYTF.

This clonotype was found many times. The chain recombines TRBV19 with TRBJ2-7; 7 bases line up with TRBD2. The V gene's germline CDR1 is LNHDA and CDR2 SQIVND (reference sequence). The CDR3 loop spans 18 amino acids. V gave up 4 bases and J gave up 1 base; unmatched junction bases: 16. The CDR3 DNA sequence: TGTGCCAGTAGTAGTAAACCCGGGACTACCCGAGGGTCCTACGAGCAGTACTTC. Amino acids: CASSSKPGTTRGSYEQYF.

This clonotype was detected ten times or more. The V gene is TRBV7-2, the J gene TRBJ1-2, with TRBD1 identical over 7 bases. With V trimmed by 4 bases and J by 5 bases, 4 bases remained unmatched. Germline V gene data show CDR1 as SGHTA and CDR2 as FQGNSA. The length of the CDR3 is 13 residues. CDR3: CASSSTGEYGYTF. The CDR3 bases are TGTGCCAGCAGCTCTACAGGGGAGTATGGCTACACCTTC.

This clonotype was picked up many times. A much larger clonotype is one base distant, so this may be a read error. The chain recombines TRBV7-9 with TRBJ1-5; D remains unclear. V was shortened by 3 bases and J by 0 bases, with 3 bases between the two germline ends. This CDR3 region has 13 residues. Germline CDR1 SEHNR, CDR2 FQNEAQ (reference sequence). The CDR3 DNA reads as TGTGCCAGCAGCTTTGGTAGCAATCAGCCCCAGCATTTT. It is translated as CASSFGSNQPQHF.

At least ten counts were recorded for this clonotype. The rearrangement uses TRBV20-1 and TRBJ2-2, with 11 positions matching TRBD2. The CDR3 is made up of 16 amino acids. Germline loops: CDR1 DFQATT, CDR2 SNEGSKA (reference sequence). J gave up 5 bases and V 4 bases, and 9 bases lay outside the gene matches. CDR3 protein: CSAKRLAGGSTGELFF. As DNA, the CDR3 is TGCAGTGCTAAAAGGCTAGCGGGAGGATCTACCGGGGAGCTGTTTTTT.

The chain employs TRBV5-1 and TRBJ2-7; D is possibly TRBD2 (5 bases). Germline lookup yields CDR1 SGHRS and CDR2 YFSETQ. Trimming cost V 0 bases and J 3 bases, with 13 bases left between them. CDR3 length: 15 residues. CDR3 bases: TGCGCCAGCAGCTTGGGGGATGGGAGAGGCTACGAGCAGTACTTC. Translating it yields CASSLGDGRGYEQYF.

This clonotype occurred many times. V and J are TRBV5-1 and TRBJ2-7; tentatively, D is TRBD1 or TRBD2 (6 bases each). The CDR3 contains 15 residues. Germline CDR1 reads SGHRS; CDR2 reads YFSETQ. The ends were cut back, 1 base at V and 6 bases at J, with 17 bases in the middle. Here the CDR3 DNA reads TGCGCCAGCAGCTTGAGGAGTGTCGGGGGCGCCGAGCAGTACTTC. The encoded protein is CASSLRSVGGAEQYF. The full variable domain, in which reference TRBV5-1 and TRBJ2-7 provide the parts outside the CDR3, is KAGVTQTPRYLIKTRGQQVTLSCSPISGHRSVSWYQQTPGQGLQFLFEYFSETQRNKGNFPGRFSGRQFSNSRSEMNVSTLELGDSALYLCASSLRSVGGAEQYFGPGTRLTVT.

In regard to this clonotype: Compared with germline, one end of the junction differs, possibly owing to a read error. The chain combines TRBV7-2 with TRBJ2-5; the match to TRBD2 covers 10 bases. Germline-derived CDR1 and CDR2 are SGHTA and FQGNSA. CDR3 size: 16 residues. CDR3 in DNA: TGTGCCAGCAGCTTATTAGGAGGACTAGCGGAAGAGGCCCAGTACTTC. It is translated as CASSLLGGLAEEAQYF.